This is a list of T cell receptor beta chains from one sample in a study of blood T cells in healthy people across ages. TCRdb itself ran the 5' RACE reads through MiXCR, one entry per CDR3 protein. This sample carries approximately 1.5 million distinct CDR3 sequences, roughly two fifths of them seen once, and the ten largest clones take approximately 4.1%. Sample: blood. The receptors here all came from a woman between 18 and 29 years old in good health. Each CDR3 is given with its conserved first and last residue. Each record gives: clone size, V gene, J gene, D gene, CDR3 protein, CDR3 DNA. A D gene is named only where the DNA matches it firmly. Only some rows state a clone size, as once, few, many or a class for expanded clones.

clone_size: .; v_call: TRBV12-3/TRBV12-4; j_call: TRBJ2-7; d_call: .; cdr3_aa: CASSFSGGSDEQYF; cdr3_nt: TGTGCCAGCAGTTTTAGTGGGGGCTCCGACGAGCAGTACTTC
clone_size: .; v_call: TRBV20-1; j_call: TRBJ2-7; d_call: TRBD1; cdr3_aa: CSARVRGLNEQYF; cdr3_nt: TGCAGTGCTAGAGTCAGGGGGCTTAACGAGCAGTACTTC
clone_size: few; v_call: TRBV29-1; j_call: TRBJ2-5; d_call: .; cdr3_aa: CSGGTAQETQYF; cdr3_nt: TGCAGCGGGGGGACGGCGCAAGAGACCCAGTACTTC
clone_size: .; v_call: TRBV30; j_call: TRBJ2-7; d_call: TRBD1; cdr3_aa: CAWRGLRDRGYEQYF; cdr3_nt: TGTGCCTGGAGAGGCCTGCGCGACAGGGGCTACGAGCAGTACTTC
clone_size: .; v_call: TRBV12-3/TRBV12-4; j_call: TRBJ1-3; d_call: .; cdr3_aa: CASSFAGAYGNTIYF; cdr3_nt: TGTGCCAGCAGTTTTGCAGGGGCCTACGGAAACACCATATATTTT
clone_size: .; v_call: TRBV20-1; j_call: TRBJ2-1; d_call: TRBD1; cdr3_aa: CSAASPGQGISEQFF; cdr3_nt: TGCAGTGCTGCATCACCGGGACAGGGGATCAGTGAGCAGTTCTTC
clone_size: .; v_call: TRBV5-5; j_call: TRBJ2-2; d_call: .; cdr3_aa: CASSLFSWGAGTGELFF; cdr3_nt: TGTGCCAGCAGCTTGTTTTCATGGGGGGCCGGCACCGGGGAGCTGTTTTTT
clone_size: .; v_call: TRBV20-1; j_call: TRBJ2-7; d_call: TRBD2; cdr3_aa: CSASRGLAGSSYEQYF; cdr3_nt: TGCAGTGCTAGCCGGGGACTAGCGGGGAGCTCCTACGAGCAGTACTTC
clone_size: .; v_call: TRBV20-1; j_call: TRBJ2-5; d_call: .; cdr3_aa: CSAPVPAGKETQYF; cdr3_nt: TGCAGTGCCCCAGTCCCAGCGGGTAAAGAGACCCAGTACTTC
clone_size: once; v_call: TRBV29-1; j_call: TRBJ2-3; d_call: .; cdr3_aa: CSVLRGALSGDTQYF; cdr3_nt: TGCAGCGTTTTAAGGGGTGCCCTGAGCGGAGATACGCAGTATTTT
clone_size: .; v_call: TRBV7-2; j_call: TRBJ2-5; d_call: TRBD2; cdr3_aa: CASSVGTSEETQYF; cdr3_nt: TGTGCCAGCAGCGTCGGGACTAGCGAAGAGACCCAGTACTTC
clone_size: .; v_call: TRBV4-3; j_call: TRBJ1-4; d_call: .; cdr3_aa: CASSQDLRGAINEKLFF; cdr3_nt: TGCGCCAGCAGCCAAGATCTCCGGGGGGCGATTAATGAAAAACTGTTTTTT
clone_size: .; v_call: TRBV6-2/TRBV6-3; j_call: TRBJ2-4; d_call: .; cdr3_aa: CASSYSRLGERLRIQYF; cdr3_nt: TGTGCCAGCAGTTACTCGCGCCTGGGGGAGAGACTCCGCATTCAGTACTTC
clone_size: .; v_call: TRBV12-3/TRBV12-4; j_call: TRBJ2-5; d_call: TRBD2; cdr3_aa: CASSLARAGRQGTQYF; cdr3_nt: TGTGCCAGCAGTTTGGCCCGAGCGGGGCGACAAGGGACCCAGTACTTC
clone_size: .; v_call: TRBV2; j_call: TRBJ2-7; d_call: .; cdr3_aa: CASSEAVFRYEQYF; cdr3_nt: TGTGCCAGCAGTGAAGCGGTCTTTCGCTACGAGCAGTACTTC
clone_size: few; v_call: TRBV6-5; j_call: TRBJ2-4; d_call: TRBD2; cdr3_aa: CASRQWEGAKNIQYF; cdr3_nt: TGTGCCTCTCGACAATGGGAGGGGGCCAAAAACATTCAGTACTTC
clone_size: many; v_call: TRBV20-1; j_call: TRBJ2-1; d_call: .; cdr3_aa: CSARSREDYNEQFF; cdr3_nt: TGCAGTGCTAGGTCCAGGGAAGACTACAATGAGCAGTTCTTC
clone_size: .; v_call: TRBV24-1; j_call: TRBJ2-3; d_call: .; cdr3_aa: CATPRETTRDTQYF; cdr3_nt: TGTGCCACTCCGCGGGAAACAACTAGGGATACGCAGTATTTT
clone_size: .; v_call: TRBV27; j_call: TRBJ1-4; d_call: TRBD1; cdr3_aa: CASSLLGTGVGEKLFF; cdr3_nt: TGTGCCAGCAGTTTGCTCGGGACAGGGGTAGGCGAAAAACTGTTTTTT
clone_size: .; v_call: TRBV7-2; j_call: TRBJ1-1; d_call: .; cdr3_aa: CASSLYWGETEAFF; cdr3_nt: TGTGCCAGCAGCTTATATTGGGGGGAGACTGAAGCTTTCTTT
clone_size: once; v_call: TRBV4-1; j_call: TRBJ1-5; d_call: .; cdr3_aa: CASSRRENQPQHF; cdr3_nt: TGCGCCAGCAGCCGAAGAGAAAATCAGCCCCAGCATTTT
clone_size: .; v_call: TRBV20-1; j_call: TRBJ2-7; d_call: .; cdr3_aa: CRISGGLYNEQYF; cdr3_nt: TGCCGAATCAGCGGAGGCCTATACAATGAGCAGTACTTC
clone_size: .; v_call: TRBV7-8; j_call: TRBJ2-7; d_call: .; cdr3_aa: CASSLLDKPSYNEQYF; cdr3_nt: TGTGCCAGCAGCTTGTTGGACAAACCTTCCTACAATGAGCAGTACTTC
clone_size: .; v_call: TRBV5-1; j_call: TRBJ1-2; d_call: .; cdr3_aa: CASSSILGRGYTF; cdr3_nt: TGCGCCAGCAGCTCGATATTGGGGCGTGGCTACACCTTC